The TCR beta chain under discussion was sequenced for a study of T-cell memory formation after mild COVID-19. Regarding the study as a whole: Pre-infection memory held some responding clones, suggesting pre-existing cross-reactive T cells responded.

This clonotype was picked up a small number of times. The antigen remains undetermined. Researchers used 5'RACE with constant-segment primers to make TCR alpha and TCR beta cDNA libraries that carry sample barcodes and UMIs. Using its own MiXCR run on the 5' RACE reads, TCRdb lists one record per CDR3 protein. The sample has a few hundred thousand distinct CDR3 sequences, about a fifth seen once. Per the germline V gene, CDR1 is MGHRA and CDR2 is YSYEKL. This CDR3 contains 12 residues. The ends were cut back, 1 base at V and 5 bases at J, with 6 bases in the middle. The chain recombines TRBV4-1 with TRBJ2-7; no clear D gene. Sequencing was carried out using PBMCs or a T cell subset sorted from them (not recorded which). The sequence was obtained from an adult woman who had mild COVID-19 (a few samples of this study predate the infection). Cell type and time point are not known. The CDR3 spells CASSQVGDEQYF. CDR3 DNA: TGCGCCAGCAGCCAAGTCGGAGACGAGCAGTACTTC.